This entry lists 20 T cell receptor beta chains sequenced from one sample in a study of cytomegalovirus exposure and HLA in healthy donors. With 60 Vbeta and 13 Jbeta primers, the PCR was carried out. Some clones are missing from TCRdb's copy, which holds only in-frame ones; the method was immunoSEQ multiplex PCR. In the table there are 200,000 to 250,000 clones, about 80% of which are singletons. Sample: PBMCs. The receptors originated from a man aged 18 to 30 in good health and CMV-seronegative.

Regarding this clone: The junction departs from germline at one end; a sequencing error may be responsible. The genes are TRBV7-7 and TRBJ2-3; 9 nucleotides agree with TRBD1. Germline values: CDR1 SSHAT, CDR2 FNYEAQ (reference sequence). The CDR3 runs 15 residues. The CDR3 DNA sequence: TGTGCTAGCAGCTCCGGGACAGGGTTTGCGGGGACGCAGTATTTT. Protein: CASSSGTGFAGTQYF. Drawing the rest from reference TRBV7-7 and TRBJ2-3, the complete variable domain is GAGVSQSPRYKVTKRGQDVTLRCDPISSHATLYWYQQALGQGPEFLTYFNYEAQPDKSGLPSDRFSAERPEGSISTLTIQRTEQRDSAMYRCASSSGTGFAGTQYFGPGTRLTVL.

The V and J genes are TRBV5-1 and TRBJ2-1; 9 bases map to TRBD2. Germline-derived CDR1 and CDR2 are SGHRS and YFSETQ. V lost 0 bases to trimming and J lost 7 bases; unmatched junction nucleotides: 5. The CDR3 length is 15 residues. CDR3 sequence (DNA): TGCGCCAGCAGCTTGGGCTCTAGCGGGATAAATGAGCAGTTCTTC. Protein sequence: CASSLGSSGINEQFF.

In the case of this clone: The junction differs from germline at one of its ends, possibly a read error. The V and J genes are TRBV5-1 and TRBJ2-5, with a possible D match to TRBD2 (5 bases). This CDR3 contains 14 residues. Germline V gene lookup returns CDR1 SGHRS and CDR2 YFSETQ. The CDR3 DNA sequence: TGCGCCAGCAGCTTGGTAGAGGGATCAGAGGCCCAGTACTTC. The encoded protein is CASSLVEGSEAQYF.

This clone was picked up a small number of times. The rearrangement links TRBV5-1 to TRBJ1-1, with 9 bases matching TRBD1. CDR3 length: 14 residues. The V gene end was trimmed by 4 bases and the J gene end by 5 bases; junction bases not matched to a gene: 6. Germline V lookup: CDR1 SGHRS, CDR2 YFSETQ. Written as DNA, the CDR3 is TGCGCCAGCAGCCCCGGGACAGGGACTACTGAAGCTTTCTTT. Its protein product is CASSPGTGTTEAFF.

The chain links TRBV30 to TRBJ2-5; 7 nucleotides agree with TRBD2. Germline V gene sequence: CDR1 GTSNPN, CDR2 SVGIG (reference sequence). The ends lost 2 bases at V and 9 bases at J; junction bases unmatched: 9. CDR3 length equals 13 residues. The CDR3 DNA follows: TGTGCCTGGAGTTGGTCTAGCGGATTGTCCCAGTACTTC. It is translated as CAWSWSSGLSQYF.

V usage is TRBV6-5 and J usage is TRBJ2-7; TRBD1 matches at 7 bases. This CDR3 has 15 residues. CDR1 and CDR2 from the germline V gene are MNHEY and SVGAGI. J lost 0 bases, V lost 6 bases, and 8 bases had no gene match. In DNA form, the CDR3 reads TGTGCCAGCAGCCACCGGGACAGTGGCTCCTACGAGCAGTACTTC. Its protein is CASSHRDSGSYEQYF.

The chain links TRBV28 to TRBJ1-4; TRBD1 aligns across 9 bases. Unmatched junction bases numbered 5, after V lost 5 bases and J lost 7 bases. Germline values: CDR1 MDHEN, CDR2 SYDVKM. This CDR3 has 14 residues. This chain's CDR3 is CASSLRQGGEKLFF. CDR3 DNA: TGTGCCAGCAGTCTACGACAGGGGGGTGAAAAACTGTTTTTT. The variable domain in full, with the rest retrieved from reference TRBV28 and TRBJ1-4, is DVKVTQSSRYLVKRTGEKVFLECVQDMDHENMFWYRQDPGLGLRLIYFSYDVKMKEKGDIPEGYSVSREKKERFSLILESASTNQTSMYLCASSLRQGGEKLFFGSGTQLSVL.

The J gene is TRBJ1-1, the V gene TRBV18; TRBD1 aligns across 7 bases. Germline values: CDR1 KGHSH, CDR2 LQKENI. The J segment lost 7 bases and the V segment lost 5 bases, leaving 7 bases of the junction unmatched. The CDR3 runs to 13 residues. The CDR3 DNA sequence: TGTGCCAGCTCATTCGGACAGGAGAGTGAAGCTTTCTTT. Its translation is CASSFGQESEAFF.

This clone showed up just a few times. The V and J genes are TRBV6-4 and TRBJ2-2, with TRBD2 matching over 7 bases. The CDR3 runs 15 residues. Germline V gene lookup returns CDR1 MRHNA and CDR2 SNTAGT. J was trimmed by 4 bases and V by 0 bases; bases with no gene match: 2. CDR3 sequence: CASSDSTSSTGELFF. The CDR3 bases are TGTGCCAGCAGTGACTCGACTAGCAGCACCGGGGAGCTGTTTTTT.

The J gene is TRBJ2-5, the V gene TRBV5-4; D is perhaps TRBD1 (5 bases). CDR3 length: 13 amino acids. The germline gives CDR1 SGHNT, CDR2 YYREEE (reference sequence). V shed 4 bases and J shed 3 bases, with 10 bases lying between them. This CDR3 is CASSGAQKETQYF. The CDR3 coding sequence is TGTGCCAGCAGCGGGGCTCAGAAAGAGACCCAGTACTTC.

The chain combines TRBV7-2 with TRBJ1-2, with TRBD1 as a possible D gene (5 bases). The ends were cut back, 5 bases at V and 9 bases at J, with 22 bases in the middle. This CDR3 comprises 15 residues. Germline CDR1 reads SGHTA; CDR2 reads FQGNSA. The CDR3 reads CASSHLGGGQVSYTF. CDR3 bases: TGTGCCAGCAGCCATCTTGGGGGGGGTCAGGTTAGCTACACCTTC.

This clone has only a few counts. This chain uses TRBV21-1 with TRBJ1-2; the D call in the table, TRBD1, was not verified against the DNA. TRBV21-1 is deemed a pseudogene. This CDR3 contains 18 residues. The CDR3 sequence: CASSLRWTGDISNYGYTF. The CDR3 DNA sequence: TGTGCCAGCAGCTTACGATGGACAGGGGATATATCAAACTATGGCTACACCTTC.

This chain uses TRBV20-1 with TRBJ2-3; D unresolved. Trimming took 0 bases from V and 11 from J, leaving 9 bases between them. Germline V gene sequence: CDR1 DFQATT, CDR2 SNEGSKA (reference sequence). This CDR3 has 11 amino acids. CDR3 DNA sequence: TGCAGTGCTAGAGATGGAGTAGAGCAGTATTTT. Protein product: CSARDGVEQYF.

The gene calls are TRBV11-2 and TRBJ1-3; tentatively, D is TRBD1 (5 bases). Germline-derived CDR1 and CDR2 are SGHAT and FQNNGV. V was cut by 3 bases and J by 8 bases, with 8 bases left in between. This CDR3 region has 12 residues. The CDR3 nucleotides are TGTGCCAGCAGCTTGACAGTTGACACCATATATTTT. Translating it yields CASSLTVDTIYF.

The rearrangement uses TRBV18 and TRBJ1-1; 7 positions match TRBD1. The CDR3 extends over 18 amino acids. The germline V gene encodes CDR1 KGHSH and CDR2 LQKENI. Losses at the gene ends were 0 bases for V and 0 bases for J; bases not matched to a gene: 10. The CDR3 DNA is TGTGCCAGCTCACCACCACTTAGGGGGCGCGTCTTGAACACTGAAGCTTTCTTT. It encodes CASSPPLRGRVLNTEAFF.

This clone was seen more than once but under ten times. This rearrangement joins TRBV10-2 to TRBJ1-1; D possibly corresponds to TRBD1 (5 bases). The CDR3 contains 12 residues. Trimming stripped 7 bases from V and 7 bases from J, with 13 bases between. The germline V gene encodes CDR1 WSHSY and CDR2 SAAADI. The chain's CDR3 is CASNDRGREAFF. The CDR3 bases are TGCGCCAGCAACGATAGGGGTCGTGAAGCTTTCTTT.

In nucleotides, the CDR3 is TGTGCTAGTGGTTTGACCCCCAAGGAGTTGTCGGGAATTATAGAGACCCAGTACTTC. The encoded protein is CASGLTPKELSGIIETQYF. The V and J genes are TRBV12-5 and TRBJ2-5; tentative D call: TRBD2 (5 bases). The CDR3 runs 19 residues. The germline V gene encodes CDR1 LGHNT and CDR2 FRNRAP. V was pared by 2 bases and J by 4 bases, with 26 bases between. Full variable domain (outside the CDR3, taken from reference TRBV12-5 and TRBJ2-5): DARVTQTPRHKVTEMGQEVTMRCQPILGHNTVFWYRQTMMQGLELLAYFRNRAPLDDSGMPKDRFSAEMPDATLATLKIQPSEPRDSAVYFCASGLTPKELSGIIETQYFGPGTRLLVL.

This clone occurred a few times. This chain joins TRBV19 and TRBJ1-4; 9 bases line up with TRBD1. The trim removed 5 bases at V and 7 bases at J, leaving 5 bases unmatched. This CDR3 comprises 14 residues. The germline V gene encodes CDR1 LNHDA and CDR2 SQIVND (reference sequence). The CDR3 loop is CASSGGQGFEKLFF. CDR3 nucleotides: TGTGCCAGTAGTGGGGGACAGGGTTTTGAAAAACTGTTTTTT.

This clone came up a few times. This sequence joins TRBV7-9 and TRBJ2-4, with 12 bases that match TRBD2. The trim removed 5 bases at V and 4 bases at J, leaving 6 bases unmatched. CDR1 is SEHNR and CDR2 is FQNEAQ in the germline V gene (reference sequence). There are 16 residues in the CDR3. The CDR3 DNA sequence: TGTGCCAGCAGCGACCCGGGGACTAGCGGGAAAAACATTCAGTACTTC. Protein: CASSDPGTSGKNIQYF.

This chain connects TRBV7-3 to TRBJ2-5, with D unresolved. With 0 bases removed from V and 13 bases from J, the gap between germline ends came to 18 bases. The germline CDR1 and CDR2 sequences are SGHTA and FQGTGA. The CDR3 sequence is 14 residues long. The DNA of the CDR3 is TGTGCCAGCAGCTTAACAGTTTCGGCGCGGATAATGTACTTC. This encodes CASSLTVSARIMYF.